Shown below are 9 T cell receptor beta chains from a single sample sequenced in a study of early T cells in non-severe SARS-CoV-2 infection. MiXCR was run by TCRdb on the 5' RACE reads, yielding one entry per CDR3 protein. The table has about 76,000 distinct CDR3 sequences, about 11% seen once. Material: whole blood. These receptors came from an adult who was a healthcare worker with PCR-confirmed SARS-CoV-2 infection or an uninfected control (not recorded which).

V and J are TRBV5-1 and TRBJ2-3, with D possibly matching TRBD2 (5 bases). The CDR3 sequence is 15 residues long. Germline V lookup: CDR1 SGHRS, CDR2 YFSETQ. V was pared by 1 base and J by 3 bases, with 12 bases between. This CDR3 reads CASSLTQTGTDTQYF. CDR3 nucleotide sequence: TGCGCCAGCAGCTTGACCCAAACGGGAACAGATACGCAGTATTTT.

This clonotype was recorded a few times. V usage is TRBV24-1 and J usage is TRBJ2-5, with D perhaps given as TRBD1 or TRBD2 (6 bases each). Germline V gene lookup returns CDR1 KGHDR and CDR2 SFDVKD. Between the trimmed V and J ends, which lost 4 bases and 4 bases, there was a span of 15 bases. The CDR3 runs to 15 residues. The CDR3 here is CATSDESRGVETQYF. The CDR3 DNA reads as TGTGCCACCAGTGACGAATCAAGGGGGGTAGAGACCCAGTACTTC.

This chain connects TRBV20-1 to TRBJ1-6, with D perhaps TRBD1 (5 bases). The V end was cut by 0 bases, the J end by 0 bases, with 12 bases between. CDR3 length equals 17 residues. Germline V gene sequence: CDR1 DFQATT, CDR2 SNEGSKA (reference sequence). This chain's CDR3 is CSARDQVGGSYNSPLHF. The CDR3 DNA is TGCAGTGCTAGAGATCAAGTGGGGGGCTCCTATAATTCACCCCTCCACTTT.

At least ten counts were recorded for this clonotype. The V gene is TRBV13, the J gene TRBJ2-1; D remains ambiguous. Deletions cut 5 bases from V and 6 bases from J, with 11 bases between. The CDR3 spans 13 residues. Germline values: CDR1 PRHDT, CDR2 FYEKMQ (reference sequence). The CDR3 here is CASSIPDGNEQFF. Here the CDR3 DNA reads TGTGCCAGCAGCATCCCAGACGGCAATGAGCAGTTCTTC.

The gene calls are TRBV19 and TRBJ2-5; the match to TRBD2 covers 10 bases. The CDR3 contains 15 residues. The V gene end was trimmed by 5 bases and the J gene end by 4 bases; junction bases not matched to a gene: 7. Per the germline V gene, CDR1 is LNHDA and CDR2 is SQIVND (reference sequence). CDR3 coding DNA: TGTGCCAGTAGTGTGTTAGCGGGGGGCGGAGAGACCCAGTACTTC. The encoded protein is CASSVLAGGGETQYF.

In its sample, this clonotype was seen many times. The chain has TRBV7-2 and TRBJ2-3; 9 bases match TRBD1. Per the germline V gene, CDR1 is SGHTA and CDR2 is FQGNSA. This CDR3 has 15 amino acids. The V gene end was trimmed by 5 bases and the J gene end by 2 bases; junction bases not matched to a gene: 5. The CDR3 nucleotides read TGTGCCAGCAGCGCAGGGACAGGGTACACAGATACGCAGTATTTT. It codes for CASSAGTGYTDTQYF.

This rearrangement joins TRBV5-4 to TRBJ2-7; D remains unclear. This CDR3 contains 12 residues. CDR1 SGHNT and CDR2 YYREEE come from the germline V gene (reference sequence). Trimming pared 5 bases from V and 2 bases from J, leaving 8 bases between. The CDR3 loop is CASSFGAYEQYF. The CDR3, as DNA: TGTGCCAGCAGTTTCGGCGCCTACGAGCAGTACTTC.

This CDR3 reads CASSRWTGDTDTQYF. CDR3 coding DNA: TGTGCCAGCAGTCGTTGGACAGGGGACACAGATACGCAGTATTTT. The chain has TRBV6-1 and TRBJ2-3, with 9 bases fitting TRBD1. Germline V gene lookup returns CDR1 MNHNS and CDR2 SASEGT. V dropped 5 bases and J dropped 2; count of bases not matched to a gene: 5. This CDR3 is 15 amino acids long.

The chain employs TRBV11-2 and TRBJ2-7; D remains unclear. Germline CDR1 and CDR2: SGHAT and FQNNGV. This CDR3 has 15 amino acids. The V end lost 4 bases, the J end lost 2 bases, and 15 bases lay between the germline ends. The CDR3 spells CASSSYSGLAYEQYF. The CDR3 DNA follows: TGTGCCAGCAGCTCCTATTCGGGCCTAGCCTACGAGCAGTACTTC.